The rows below give T cell receptor beta chains drawn from one sample of a study of identical twins. Each CDR3 protein gets one entry after TCRdb re-called the 5' RACE reads with MiXCR. In the table there are hundreds of thousands of distinct CDR3 sequences, around 6.1% of which are singletons. The material sequenced was naive T cells sorted from blood. The receptors derive from a man younger than 35 in good health. Each CDR3 is given with its conserved first and last residue. A D gene is named only where the DNA matches it firmly. Size values are once, few and many counts, or a class for expanded clones, and some rows have none.

TRBJ2-7,TRBV25-1,NA,NA,CASNPEGGGYEQYF,TGTGCCAGCAATCCTGAGGGGGGCGGCTACGAGCAGTACTTC
TRBJ2-7,TRBV14,few,TRBD2,CASSQEIGTSGSPSYEQYF,TGTGCCAGCAGCCAAGAAATCGGGACTAGCGGGAGCCCCTCCTACGAGCAGTACTTC
TRBJ2-1,TRBV20-1,few,TRBD1,CSARPQGASSYNEQFF,TGCAGTGCTAGACCACAGGGGGCTAGCTCCTACAATGAGCAGTTCTTC
TRBJ2-7,TRBV29-1,NA,TRBD2,CSVAGTSGRGSYEQYF,TGCAGCGTCGCCGGGACTAGCGGGAGGGGATCCTACGAGCAGTACTTC
TRBJ1-5,TRBV20-1,NA,TRBD1,CSAAQGALNQPQHF,TGCAGTGCGGCTCAGGGGGCGCTGAATCAGCCCCAGCATTTT
TRBJ1-1,TRBV9,many,TRBD1,CASSATGVDTEAFF,TGTGCCAGCAGCGCTACAGGGGTGGACACTGAAGCTTTCTTT
TRBJ1-1,TRBV6-1,many,NA,CASSTKQLNTEAFF,TGTGCCAGCAGTACAAAACAGTTGAACACTGAAGCTTTCTTT
TRBJ2-1,TRBV12-3/TRBV12-4,many,NA,CASTLGGSSYNEQFF,TGTGCCAGCACTCTAGGGGGGAGCTCCTACAATGAGCAGTTCTTC
TRBJ2-7,TRBV29-1,many,NA,CSVVSRLKGYEQYF,TGCAGCGTTGTGAGCAGGCTGAAGGGCTACGAGCAGTACTTC
TRBJ2-1,TRBV11-3,few,TRBD2,CASSGTSGRKGYNEQFF,TGTGCCAGCAGCGGGACTAGCGGGAGGAAAGGGTACAATGAGCAGTTCTTC
TRBJ2-1,TRBV29-1,NA,NA,CSVPDGPDEQFF,TGCAGCGTGCCGGACGGTCCGGATGAGCAGTTCTTC
TRBJ2-3,TRBV6-1,few,NA,CASRSQGPLLPDTQYF,TGTGCCAGCAGGTCCCAGGGACCCCTCCTCCCAGATACGCAGTATTTT
TRBJ2-2,TRBV24-1,many,NA,CATEMGGPDTGELFF,TGTGCCACGGAAATGGGGGGGCCGGACACCGGGGAGCTGTTTTTT
TRBJ2-7,TRBV12-3/TRBV12-4,few,TRBD2,CASRGLAGDNVNYEQYF,TGTGCCAGCAGGGGACTAGCGGGAGATAATGTGAACTACGAGCAGTACTTC
TRBJ1-5,TRBV7-2,few,NA,CASSEWGQPQHF,TGTGCCAGCAGCGAATGGGGTCAGCCCCAGCATTTT
TRBJ2-3,TRBV29-1,few,NA,CSVTGTPDTQYF,TGCAGCGTAACAGGGACCCCAGATACGCAGTATTTT
TRBJ2-7,TRBV29-1,many,TRBD1,CSVEDEGQDTYEQYF,TGCAGCGTTGAAGATGAGGGACAGGACACCTACGAGCAGTACTTC